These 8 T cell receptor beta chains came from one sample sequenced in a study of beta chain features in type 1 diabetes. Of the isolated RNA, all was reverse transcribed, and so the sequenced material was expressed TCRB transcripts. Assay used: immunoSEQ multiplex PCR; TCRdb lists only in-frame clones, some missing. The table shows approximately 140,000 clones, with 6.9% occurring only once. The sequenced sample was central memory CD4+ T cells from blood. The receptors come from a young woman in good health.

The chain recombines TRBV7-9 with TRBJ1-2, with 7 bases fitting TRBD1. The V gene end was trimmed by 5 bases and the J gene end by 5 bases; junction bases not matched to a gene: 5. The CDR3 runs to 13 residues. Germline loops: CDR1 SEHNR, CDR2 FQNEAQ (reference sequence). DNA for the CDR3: TGTGCCAGCAGCGGGACAGATCCATATGGCTACACCTTC. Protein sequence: CASSGTDPYGYTF.

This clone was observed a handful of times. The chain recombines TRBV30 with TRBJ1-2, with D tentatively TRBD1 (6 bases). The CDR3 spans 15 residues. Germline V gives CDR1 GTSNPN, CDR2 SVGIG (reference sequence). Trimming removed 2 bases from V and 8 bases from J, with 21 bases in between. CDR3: CAWSPQQGPPWGYTF. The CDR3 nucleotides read TGTGCCTGGAGTCCCCAACAGGGTCCCCCCTGGGGCTACACCTTC.

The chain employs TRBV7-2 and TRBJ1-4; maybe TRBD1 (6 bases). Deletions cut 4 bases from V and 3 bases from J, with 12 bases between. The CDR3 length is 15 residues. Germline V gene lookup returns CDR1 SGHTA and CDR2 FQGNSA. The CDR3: CASSYQGLANEKLFF. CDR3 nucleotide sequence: TGTGCCAGCAGCTACCAGGGGTTAGCTAATGAAAAACTGTTTTTT.

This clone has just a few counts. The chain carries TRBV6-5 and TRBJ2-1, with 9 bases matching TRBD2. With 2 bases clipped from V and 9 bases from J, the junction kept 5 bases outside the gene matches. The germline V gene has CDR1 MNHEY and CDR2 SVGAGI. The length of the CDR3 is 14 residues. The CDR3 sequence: CASSYAGGLSEQFF. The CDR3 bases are TGTGCCAGCAGTTACGCGGGAGGGCTAAGTGAGCAGTTCTTC.

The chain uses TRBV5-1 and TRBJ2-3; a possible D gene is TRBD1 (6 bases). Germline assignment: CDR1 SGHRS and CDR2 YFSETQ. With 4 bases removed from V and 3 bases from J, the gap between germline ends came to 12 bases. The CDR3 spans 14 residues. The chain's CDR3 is CASSPKGVTDTQYF. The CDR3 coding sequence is TGCGCCAGCAGCCCTAAGGGGGTTACAGATACGCAGTATTTT.

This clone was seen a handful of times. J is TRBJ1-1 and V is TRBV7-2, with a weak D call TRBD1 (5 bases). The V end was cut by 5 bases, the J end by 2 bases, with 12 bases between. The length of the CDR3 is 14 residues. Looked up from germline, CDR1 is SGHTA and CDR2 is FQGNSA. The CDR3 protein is CASSRRVGNTEAFF. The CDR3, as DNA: TGTGCCAGCAGCCGCAGGGTAGGCAACACTGAAGCTTTCTTT.

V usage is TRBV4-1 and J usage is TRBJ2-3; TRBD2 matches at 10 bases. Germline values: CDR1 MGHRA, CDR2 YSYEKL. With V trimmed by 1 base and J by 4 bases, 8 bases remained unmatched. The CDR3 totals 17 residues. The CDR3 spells CASSQGWASGSADTQYF. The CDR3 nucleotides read TGCGCCAGCAGCCAAGGGTGGGCTAGCGGGAGTGCAGATACGCAGTATTTT.

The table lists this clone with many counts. CDR3 residues: CASSPPSMHTYEQFF. The CDR3 nucleotides read TGTGCCAGCTCACCACCGAGTATGCATACTTATGAGCAGTTCTTC. This rearrangement joins TRBV18 to TRBJ2-1; D is ambiguous. The CDR3 runs 15 residues. Germline values: CDR1 KGHSH, CDR2 LQKENI. V shed 0 bases and J shed 8 bases, with 14 bases lying between them.